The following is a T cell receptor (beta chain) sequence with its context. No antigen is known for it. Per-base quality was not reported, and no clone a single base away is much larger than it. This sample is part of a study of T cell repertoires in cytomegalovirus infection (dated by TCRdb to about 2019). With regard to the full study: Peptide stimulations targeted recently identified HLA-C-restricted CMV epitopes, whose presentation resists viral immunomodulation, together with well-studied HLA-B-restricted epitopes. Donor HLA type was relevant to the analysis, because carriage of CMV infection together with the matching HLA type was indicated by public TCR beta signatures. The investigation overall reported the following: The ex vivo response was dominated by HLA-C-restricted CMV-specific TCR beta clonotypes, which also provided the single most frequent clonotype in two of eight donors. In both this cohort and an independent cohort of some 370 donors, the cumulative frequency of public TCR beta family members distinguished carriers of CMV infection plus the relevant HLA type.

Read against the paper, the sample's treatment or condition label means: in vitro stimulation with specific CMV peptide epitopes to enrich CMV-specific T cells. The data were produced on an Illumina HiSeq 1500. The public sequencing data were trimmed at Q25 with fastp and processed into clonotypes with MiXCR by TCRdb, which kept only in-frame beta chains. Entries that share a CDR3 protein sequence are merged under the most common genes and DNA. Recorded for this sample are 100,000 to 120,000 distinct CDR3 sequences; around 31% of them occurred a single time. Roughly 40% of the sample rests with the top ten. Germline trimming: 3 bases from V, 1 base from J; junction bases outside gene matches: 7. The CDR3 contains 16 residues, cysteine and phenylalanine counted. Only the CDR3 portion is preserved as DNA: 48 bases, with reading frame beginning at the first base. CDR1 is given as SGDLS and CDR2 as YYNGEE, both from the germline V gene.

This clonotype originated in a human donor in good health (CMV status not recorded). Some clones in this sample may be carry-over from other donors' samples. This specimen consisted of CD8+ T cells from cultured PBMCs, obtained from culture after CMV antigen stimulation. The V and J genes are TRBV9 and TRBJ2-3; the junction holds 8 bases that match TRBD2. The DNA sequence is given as TGTGCCAGCAGCGGTTATAGCGGGGCCGGCACAGATACGCAGTATTTT. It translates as CASSGYSGAGTDTQYF.